This is a list of T cell receptor beta chains from one sample in a study of blood T cell repertoires in COVID-19. Some clones are missing from TCRdb's copy, which holds only in-frame ones; the method was immunoSEQ multiplex PCR. The sample lists about 72,000 clones; more than 75% were seen once. Material for sequencing was peripheral blood. The receptors were gathered from a human donor in a cohort sampled during active COVID-19. Both conserved end residues are part of each CDR3. The D gene is left open where the match is weak. Size values are once, few and many counts, or a class for expanded clones, and some rows have none.

D gene: NA; J gene: TRBJ1-1; V gene: TRBV7-3; CDR3 length: 13; clone size: NA; CDR3 DNA: TGTGCCAGCAGCTTAATGCGGGGGACTGAAGCTTTCTTT; CDR3 protein: CASSLMRGTEAFF
D gene: NA; J gene: TRBJ2-7; V gene: TRBV6-5; CDR3 length: 11; clone size: NA; CDR3 DNA: TGTGCCAGCAGTTACGGGCAGGAGCAGTACTTC; CDR3 protein: CASSYGQEQYF
D gene: NA; J gene: TRBJ1-1; V gene: TRBV10-1; CDR3 length: 16; clone size: NA; CDR3 DNA: TGCGCCAGCAGTGAGTCCGGGAAGAAGGGTGACACTGAAGCTTTCTTT; CDR3 protein: CASSESGKKGDTEAFF
D gene: TRBD1; J gene: TRBJ2-7; V gene: TRBV5-1; CDR3 length: 15; clone size: NA; CDR3 DNA: TGCGCCAGCAGCCTTAGGGACAGGGGTACTTACGAGCAGTACTTC; CDR3 protein: CASSLRDRGTYEQYF
D gene: NA; J gene: TRBJ1-3; V gene: TRBV7-8; CDR3 length: 11; clone size: NA; CDR3 DNA: TGTGCCAGCAGCTTACAGGGTACCATATATTTT; CDR3 protein: CASSLQGTIYF
D gene: NA; J gene: TRBJ2-7; V gene: TRBV7-2; CDR3 length: 14; clone size: NA; CDR3 DNA: TGTGCCAGCAGCTTAGGGACAGCTTTCTACGAGCAGTACTTC; CDR3 protein: CASSLGTAFYEQYF
D gene: TRBD1; J gene: TRBJ1-2; V gene: TRBV11-2; CDR3 length: 14; clone size: few; CDR3 DNA: TGTGCCAGCAGCCCCGACAGGGTTCCCTATGGCTACACCTTC; CDR3 protein: CASSPDRVPYGYTF
D gene: NA; J gene: TRBJ1-1; V gene: TRBV2; CDR3 length: 14; clone size: NA; CDR3 DNA: TGTGCCAGCAGTGAACAGGGCATGAACACTGAAGCTTTCTTT; CDR3 protein: CASSEQGMNTEAFF
D gene: NA; J gene: TRBJ1-5; V gene: TRBV5-4; CDR3 length: 13; clone size: NA; CDR3 DNA: TGTGCCAGCAGCTTGGACCAGGGTCAGCCCCAGCATTTT; CDR3 protein: CASSLDQGQPQHF
D gene: NA; J gene: TRBJ1-2; V gene: TRBV2; CDR3 length: 15; clone size: NA; CDR3 DNA: TGTGCCAGCTCCCAACAGGGACGGACTAGCTATGGCTACACCTTC; CDR3 protein: CASSQQGRTSYGYTF
D gene: NA; J gene: TRBJ1-2; V gene: TRBV15; CDR3 length: 16; clone size: NA; CDR3 DNA: TGTGCCACCAGCAGAGATGCGGAGGGTCCTAACTATGGCTACACCTTC; CDR3 protein: CATSRDAEGPNYGYTF
D gene: TRBD2; J gene: TRBJ2-7; V gene: TRBV11-2; CDR3 length: 18; clone size: NA; CDR3 DNA: TGTGCCAGCAGCTTAACCCACCCCCTAGCGGGGGGCTCCTACGAGCAGTACTTC; CDR3 protein: CASSLTHPLAGGSYEQYF
D gene: NA; J gene: TRBJ2-2; V gene: TRBV24-1; CDR3 length: 15; clone size: few; CDR3 DNA: TGTGCCACCAGTGACGCGACAGGGAACACCGGGGAGCTGTTTTTT; CDR3 protein: CATSDATGNTGELFF
D gene: NA; J gene: TRBJ1-1; V gene: TRBV18; CDR3 length: 14; clone size: large; CDR3 DNA: TGTGCCAGCTCGGAATCGGGACAGAACACTGAAGCTTTCTTT; CDR3 protein: CASSESGQNTEAFF
D gene: TRBD2; J gene: TRBJ2-2; V gene: TRBV5-1; CDR3 length: 17; clone size: once; CDR3 DNA: TGCGCCAGCAGCCCAGGGACTAGCGGAGCTTGGACCGGGGAGCTGTTTTTT; CDR3 protein: CASSPGTSGAWTGELFF
D gene: NA; J gene: TRBJ1-1; V gene: TRBV3-1/TRBV3-2; CDR3 length: 13; clone size: once; CDR3 DNA: TGTGCCAGCAGTCTCGGGGGGGACACTGAAGCTTTCTTT; CDR3 protein: CASSLGGDTEAFF
D gene: NA; J gene: TRBJ2-7; V gene: TRBV6-5; CDR3 length: 13; clone size: NA; CDR3 DNA: TGTGCCAGCAGATGGGGAGTATCCTACGAGCAGTACTTC; CDR3 protein: CASRWGVSYEQYF
D gene: TRBD1; J gene: TRBJ2-7; V gene: TRBV5-4; CDR3 length: 16; clone size: NA; CDR3 DNA: TGTGCCAGCAGCCCGAAGGACAGGGGAGGGATTGACGAGCAGTACTTC; CDR3 protein: CASSPKDRGGIDEQYF
D gene: TRBD1; J gene: TRBJ1-3; V gene: TRBV7-2; CDR3 length: 16; clone size: NA; CDR3 DNA: TGTGCCAGCAGCACCGGGACAGGGGGGAATGGAAACACCATATATTTT; CDR3 protein: CASSTGTGGNGNTIYF
D gene: TRBD1; J gene: TRBJ2-7; V gene: TRBV29-1; CDR3 length: 14; clone size: NA; CDR3 DNA: TGCAGCGTTACTTCGGGGACAGAATTATACGAGCAGTACTTC; CDR3 protein: CSVTSGTELYEQYF
D gene: NA; J gene: TRBJ1-2; V gene: TRBV18; CDR3 length: 16; clone size: once; CDR3 DNA: TGTGCCAGTTCCGAAACCTCGGGGGACCCTTACTATGGCTACACCTTC; CDR3 protein: CASSETSGDPYYGYTF
D gene: NA; J gene: TRBJ2-7; V gene: TRBV6-9; CDR3 length: 16; clone size: NA; CDR3 DNA: TGTGCCAGCACAATTACTATACCTGACAGGTGGAACGAGCAGTACTTC; CDR3 protein: CASTITIPDRWNEQYF